The clone carrying this T cell receptor (beta chain) was observed at least ten times. Tregs were sorted as CD4+CD25+CD127-/low cells. Germline lookup yields CDR1 MGHRA and CDR2 YSYEKL. CDR3 length equals 18 residues. The ends lost 1 base at V and 2 bases at J; junction bases unmatched: 10. Semi-nested PCR with Nested Universal Primer A followed constant-region reverse priming of full-length variable regions. TCRdb re-analysed the 5' RACE reads in MiXCR, keeping a single row per CDR3 protein. The sample consists of about 40,000 distinct CDR3 sequences, about 20% of them appearing once. V is TRBV4-1 and J is TRBJ2-5; 10 nucleotides agree with TRBD2. This receptor was obtained from a female donor with breast cancer. Sequencing used Tregs sorted from blood. The CDR3 bases are TGCGCCAGCAGCCAAGTCAATATGGGACTAGCGAGTCAAGAGACCCAGTACTTC. This translates into CASSQVNMGLASQETQYF.